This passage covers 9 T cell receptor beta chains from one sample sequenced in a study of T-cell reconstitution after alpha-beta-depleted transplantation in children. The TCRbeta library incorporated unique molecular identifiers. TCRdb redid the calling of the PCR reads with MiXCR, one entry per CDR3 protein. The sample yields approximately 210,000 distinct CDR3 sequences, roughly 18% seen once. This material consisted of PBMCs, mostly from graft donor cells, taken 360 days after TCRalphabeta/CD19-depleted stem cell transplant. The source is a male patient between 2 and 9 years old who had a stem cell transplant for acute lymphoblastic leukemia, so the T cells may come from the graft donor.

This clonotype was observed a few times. The CDR3 DNA sequence: TGCGCCAGCAGCCTGGACAGGCCGAACACTGAAGCTTTCTTT. Translated: CASSLDRPNTEAFF. The chain is built from TRBV5-1 and TRBJ1-1; 7 bases agree with TRBD1. The CDR3 sequence is 14 residues long. J lost 1 base, V lost 4 bases, and 4 bases had no gene match. Germline lookup yields CDR1 SGHRS and CDR2 YFSETQ.

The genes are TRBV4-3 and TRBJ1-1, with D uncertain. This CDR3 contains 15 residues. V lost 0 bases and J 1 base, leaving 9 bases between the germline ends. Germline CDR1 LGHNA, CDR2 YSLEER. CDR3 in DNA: TGCGCCAGCAGCCAAGATGCCTCTGGGAACACTGAAGCTTTCTTT. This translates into CASSQDASGNTEAFF.

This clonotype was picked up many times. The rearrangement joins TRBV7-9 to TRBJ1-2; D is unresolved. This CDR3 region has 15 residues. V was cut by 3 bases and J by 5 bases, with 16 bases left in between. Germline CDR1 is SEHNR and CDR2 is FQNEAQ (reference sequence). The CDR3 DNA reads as TGTGCCAGCAGCTTGCGGCAGACAATTGATTATGGCTACACCTTC. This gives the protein CASSLRQTIDYGYTF.

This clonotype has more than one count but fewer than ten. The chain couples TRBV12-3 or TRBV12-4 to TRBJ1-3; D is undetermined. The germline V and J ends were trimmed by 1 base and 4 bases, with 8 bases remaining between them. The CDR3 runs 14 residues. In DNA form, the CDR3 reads TGTGCCAGCAGTTTAGTATTCTCGGGAAACACCATATATTTT. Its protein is CASSLVFSGNTIYF.

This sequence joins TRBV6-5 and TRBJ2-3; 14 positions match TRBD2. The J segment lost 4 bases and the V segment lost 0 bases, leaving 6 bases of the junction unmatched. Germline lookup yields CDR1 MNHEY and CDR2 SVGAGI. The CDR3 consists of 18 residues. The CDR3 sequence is CASSYSRLAGGVSDTQYF. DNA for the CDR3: TGTGCCAGCAGTTACTCGAGACTAGCGGGGGGGGTATCAGATACGCAGTATTTT.

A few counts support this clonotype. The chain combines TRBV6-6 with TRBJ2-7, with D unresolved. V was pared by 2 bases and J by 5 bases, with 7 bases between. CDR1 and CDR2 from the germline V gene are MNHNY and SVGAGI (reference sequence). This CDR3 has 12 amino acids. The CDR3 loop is CASSYDWDEQYF. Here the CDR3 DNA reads TGTGCCAGCAGTTACGATTGGGACGAGCAGTACTTC.

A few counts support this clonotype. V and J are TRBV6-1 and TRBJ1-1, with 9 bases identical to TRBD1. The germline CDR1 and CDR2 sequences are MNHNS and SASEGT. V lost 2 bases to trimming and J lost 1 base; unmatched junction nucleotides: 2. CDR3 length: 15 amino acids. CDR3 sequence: CASSEWGQGNTEAFF. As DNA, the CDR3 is TGTGCCAGCAGTGAATGGGGACAGGGGAACACTGAAGCTTTCTTT.

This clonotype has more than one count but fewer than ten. CDR3 sequence: CASSPLGLAGVTGELFF. In nucleotides, the CDR3 is TGTGCCAGCAGCCCGCTCGGACTAGCGGGGGTCACCGGGGAGCTGTTTTTT. The V and J genes are TRBV4-2 and TRBJ2-2, with TRBD2 identical over 13 bases. Germline V gene lookup returns CDR1 LGHNA and CDR2 YNFKEQ. The ends lost 4 bases at V and 4 bases at J; junction bases unmatched: 6. This CDR3 spans 17 amino acids.

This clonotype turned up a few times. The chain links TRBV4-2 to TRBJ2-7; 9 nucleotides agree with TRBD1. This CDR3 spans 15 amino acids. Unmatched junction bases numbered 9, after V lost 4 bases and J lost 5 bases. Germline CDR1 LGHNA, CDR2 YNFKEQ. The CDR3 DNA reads TGTGCCAGCAGCCCCCGGGACAGGGCAAATCACGAGCAGTACTTC. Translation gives CASSPRDRANHEQYF.